The 24 T cell receptor beta chains presented below share a single source sample, sequenced in a study of Tregs in tolerant kidney transplant recipients. These receptors lack a known antigen. Profiled with immunoSEQ multiplex PCR; TCRdb holds only in-frame clones, not every one. The sample records 1,500 to 2,000 clones, just under 70% being singletons. Material for sequencing was CD8+ T cells from blood cultured with allogeneic cells. The receptor set was obtained from a human donor in good health.

The chain has TRBV7-9 and TRBJ1-6; 8 nucleotides line up with TRBD1. The J segment lost 0 bases and the V segment lost 5 bases, leaving 9 bases of the junction unmatched. Germline V gene sequence: CDR1 SEHNR, CDR2 FQNEAQ (reference sequence). The CDR3 spans 18 residues. CDR3 sequence: CASSVGTGESSYNSPLHF. The CDR3 nucleotides read TGTGCCAGCAGCGTAGGGACAGGCGAGAGCTCCTATAATTCACCCCTCCACTTT.

The V and J genes are TRBV27 and TRBJ2-2, with D hard to call. V was shortened by 3 bases and J by 1 base, with 6 bases between the two germline ends. The CDR3 spans 14 residues. The germline V gene encodes CDR1 MNHEY and CDR2 SMNVEV (reference sequence). In DNA form, the CDR3 reads TGTGCCAGCAGTTTTGGGATGAACACCGGGGAGCTGTTTTTT. This translates into CASSFGMNTGELFF.

The chain has TRBV5-4 and TRBJ1-1, with no clear D. Germline loops: CDR1 SGHNT, CDR2 YYREEE (reference sequence). Trimming left V 4 bases short and J 0 bases short, with 7 bases between. This CDR3 contains 13 residues. The CDR3 bases are TGTGCCAGCAGCCAAGGAGTGAACACTGAAGCTTTCTTT. Protein sequence: CASSQGVNTEAFF.

This chain joins TRBV27 and TRBJ2-1; D is unclear. The germline CDR1 and CDR2 sequences are MNHEY and SMNVEV (reference sequence). This CDR3 is 13 amino acids long. Between the trimmed V and J ends, which lost 4 bases and 6 bases, there was a span of 10 bases. CDR3 sequence (DNA): TGTGCCAGCAGTTGGACCCTGAGCAATGAGCAGTTCTTC. Protein sequence: CASSWTLSNEQFF.

This sequence joins TRBV2 and TRBJ2-5; 7 bases agree with TRBD1. Germline CDR1 SNHLY, CDR2 FYNNEI. J lost 5 bases, V lost 5 bases, and 17 bases had no gene match. The CDR3 contains 17 residues. The CDR3 DNA is TGTGCCAGCAGTACGCCGGGACAGTCGTACGACGTGGAGACCCAGTACTTC. It is translated as CASSTPGQSYDVETQYF.

The rearrangement joins TRBV5-1 to TRBJ1-1; D not certain. V was clipped by 4 bases and J by 1 base, with 11 bases between them. The CDR3 contains 14 residues. Germline CDR1 is SGHRS and CDR2 is YFSETQ. The CDR3 loop is CASSPLEGNTEAFF. DNA for the CDR3: TGCGCCAGCAGCCCGCTTGAGGGGAACACTGAAGCTTTCTTT.

As DNA, the CDR3 is TGTGCCAGCAGAGAATCGCGGGGCCCGGGAAGGGAGCAGTACTTC. Translation gives CASRESRGPGREQYF. This chain joins TRBV27 and TRBJ2-7; D perhaps matches TRBD2 (6 bases). V was trimmed by 6 bases and J by 7 bases, leaving 22 bases between them. Germline V CDR1 and CDR2: MNHEY, SMNVEV (reference sequence). The CDR3 has 15 amino acids.

This clone was observed a few times. The chain employs TRBV7-3 and TRBJ2-1; D gene ambiguous. The CDR3 length is 12 residues. CDR1 is SGHTA, CDR2 FQGTGA, per germline. Trimming removed 2 bases at V and 6 bases at J, with 5 bases between. The CDR3 is CASSLRVNEQFF. CDR3 in DNA: TGTGCCAGCAGCTTACGGGTCAATGAGCAGTTCTTC.

The chain links TRBV13 to TRBJ1-2, with 10 bases that match TRBD1. The V segment lost 5 bases and the J segment 8 bases; nucleotides outside the gene matches: 5. The germline V gene encodes CDR1 PRHDT and CDR2 FYEKMQ (reference sequence). The CDR3 loop spans 13 amino acids. CDR3 residues: CASSPDRGGGYTF. Written as DNA, the CDR3 is TGTGCCAGCAGCCCGGACAGGGGGGGCGGCTACACCTTC. Drawing the rest from reference TRBV13 and TRBJ1-2, the complete variable domain is AAGVIQSPRHLIKEKRETATLKCYPIPRHDTVYWYQQGPGQDPQFLISFYEKMQSDKGSIPDRFSAQQFSDYHSELNMSSLELGDSALYFCASSPDRGGGYTFGSGTRLTVV.

This clone was counted a few times. The rearrangement links TRBV7-6 to TRBJ2-2; D remains unclear. With 1 base removed from V and 2 bases from J, the gap between germline ends came to 5 bases. Germline CDR1 reads SGHVS; CDR2 reads FNYEAQ. The CDR3 has 14 amino acids. The CDR3 here is CASSLVPNTGELFF. DNA for the CDR3: TGTGCCAGCAGCTTAGTTCCAAACACCGGGGAGCTGTTTTTT. Drawing the rest from reference TRBV7-6 and TRBJ2-2, the complete variable domain is GAGVSQSPRYKVTKRGQDVALRCDPISGHVSLYWYRQALGQGPEFLTYFNYEAQQDKSGLPNDRFSAERPEGSISTLTIQRTEQRDSAMYRCASSLVPNTGELFFGEGSRLTVL.

V is TRBV7-2 and J is TRBJ1-2; 7 bases align to TRBD1. Germline V gene sequence: CDR1 SGHTA, CDR2 FQGNSA. This CDR3 contains 18 residues. The ends lost 1 base at V and 7 bases at J; junction bases unmatched: 18. The CDR3 bases are TGTGCCAGCAGCTTAGTTCTAGGGCCCGGGACAGTTTTGCCTGGCTACACCTTC. Translated, it gives CASSLVLGPGTVLPGYTF.

A few counts support this clone. The genes are TRBV7-9 and TRBJ1-4; unclear D gene. Germline assignment: CDR1 SEHNR and CDR2 FQNEAQ (reference sequence). The CDR3 runs 15 residues. Trimming took off 1 base at V and 4 bases at J, with 10 bases between the two ends. The CDR3 bases are TGTGCCAGCAGCTTAGATTCCGGTTTTAATGAAAAACTGTTTTTT. Its translation: CASSLDSGFNEKLFF. Full variable domain (remainder filled in from reference TRBV7-9 and TRBJ1-4): DTGVSQNPRHKITKRGQNVTFRCDPISEHNRLYWYRQTLGQGPEFLTYFQNEAQLEKSRLLSDRFSAERPKGSFSTLEIQRTEQGDSAMYLCASSLDSGFNEKLFFGSGTQLSVL.

This clone has a single count. The chain carries TRBV11-2 and TRBJ2-2; 14 nucleotides match TRBD2. The V gene end was trimmed by 4 bases and the J gene end by 5 bases; junction bases not matched to a gene: 6. CDR1 is SGHAT and CDR2 is FQNNGV in the germline V gene. CDR3 length: 17 residues. The CDR3 region has the DNA TGTGCCAGCAGCTCCGGACTAGCGGGGGGCCTGACCGGGGAGCTGTTTTTT. Translation: CASSSGLAGGLTGELFF.

By share, this clone counts as hyperexpanded (1% or more). V usage is TRBV2 and J usage is TRBJ1-1; 7 bases are a match to TRBD1. Per germline, CDR1 SNHLY and CDR2 FYNNEI. Unmatched junction bases numbered 7, after V lost 2 bases and J lost 4 bases. The CDR3 runs to 15 residues. CDR3 residues: CASSENRGVVTEAFF. For the CDR3, the DNA is TGTGCCAGCAGTGAAAACAGGGGAGTCGTCACTGAAGCTTTCTTT.

The chain uses TRBV6-6 and TRBJ2-7; D is uncertain. From germline, CDR1 is MNHNY and CDR2 SVGAGI (reference sequence). The CDR3 extends over 13 amino acids. V was trimmed by 0 bases and J by 3 bases, leaving 6 bases between them. The CDR3 sequence is CASSYSSFYEQYF. The DNA of the CDR3 is TGTGCCAGCAGTTACTCCTCCTTCTACGAGCAGTACTTC.

This chain joins TRBV19 and TRBJ1-6, with a weak D call TRBD1 (5 bases). There are 15 residues in the CDR3. CDR1 is LNHDA, CDR2 SQIVND, per germline (reference sequence). The ends were cut back, 1 base at V and 9 bases at J, with 13 bases in the middle. The CDR3: CASSIGAAGRSPLHF. The CDR3 DNA reads TGTGCCAGTAGTATAGGAGCGGCAGGGCGTTCACCCCTCCACTTT. Drawing the rest from reference TRBV19 and TRBJ1-6, the complete variable domain is DGGITQSPKYLFRKEGQNVTLSCEQNLNHDAMYWYRQDPGQGLRLIYYSQIVNDFQKGDIAEGYSVSREKKESFPLTVTSAQKNPTAFYLCASSIGAAGRSPLHFGNGTRLTVT.

The rearrangement uses TRBV6-6 and TRBJ2-1, with a possible D match to TRBD2 (6 bases). The ends were cut back, 7 bases at V and 1 base at J, with 11 bases in the middle. Germline CDR1 is MNHNY and CDR2 is SVGAGI (reference sequence). The CDR3 loop spans 14 amino acids. CDR3 loop: CASTGTLSYNEQFF. Written as DNA, the CDR3 is TGTGCCAGCACCGGGACTCTGTCCTACAATGAGCAGTTCTTC.

The chain couples TRBV13 to TRBJ1-4; D not resolved. This CDR3 is built from 16 residues. V lost 4 bases to trimming and J lost 0 bases, with 12 bases between them. Germline CDR1 is PRHDT and CDR2 is FYEKMQ (reference sequence). Here the CDR3 reads CASSSQDLATNEKLFF. CDR3 nucleotides: TGTGCCAGCAGCTCCCAGGACCTTGCAACTAATGAAAAACTGTTTTTT.

The V call is TRBV29-1, the J call TRBJ2-2; D is unclear. Germline CDR1 is SQVTM and CDR2 is ANQGSEA. Deletions cut 8 bases from V and 0 bases from J, with 10 bases between. The CDR3 spans 13 residues. The CDR3 loop reads CSSLVANTGELFF. CDR3 coding DNA: TGCAGCTCTTTGGTGGCGAACACCGGGGAGCTGTTTTTT.

This clone was seen a few times. The rearrangement uses TRBV6-5 and TRBJ2-1, with D possibly being TRBD1 or TRBD2 (5 bases each). Deletions cut 0 bases from V and 8 bases from J, with 14 bases between. CDR1 MNHEY and CDR2 SVGAGI come from the germline V gene. This CDR3 has 15 amino acids. Here the CDR3 reads CASSYSGEGWDEQFF. CDR3 nucleotide sequence: TGTGCCAGCAGTTACTCAGGCGAGGGGTGGGATGAGCAGTTCTTC.

This clone turned up a few times. J is TRBJ2-7 and V is TRBV27, with 8 bases that match TRBD1. This CDR3 has 13 amino acids. The ends lost 5 bases at V and 3 bases at J; junction bases unmatched: 3. Germline-derived CDR1 and CDR2 are MNHEY and SMNVEV (reference sequence). CDR3 protein: CASSPGQGYEQYF. CDR3 sequence (DNA): TGTGCCAGCAGTCCCGGACAGGGCTACGAGCAGTACTTC.

This rearrangement joins TRBV27 to TRBJ2-1; no firm D call. Trimming took off 2 bases at V and 2 bases at J, with 4 bases between the two ends. CDR1 is MNHEY, CDR2 SMNVEV, per germline (reference sequence). There are 13 residues in the CDR3. CDR3 coding DNA: TGTGCCAGCAGTTTACGGACCTACAATGAGCAGTTCTTC. Translation: CASSLRTYNEQFF.

The chain is built from TRBV9 and TRBJ2-3; 9 nucleotides align to TRBD2. J was trimmed by 2 bases and V by 2 bases; bases with no gene match: 3. This CDR3 spans 15 amino acids. Germline V CDR1 and CDR2: SGDLS, YYNGEE. Here the CDR3 reads CASSVGGGATDTQYF. In DNA, the CDR3 is TGTGCCAGCAGCGTTGGCGGGGGGGCCACAGATACGCAGTATTTT.

The count of this clone is one. The junction departs from the called germline gene at one end, perhaps through a read error. This chain uses TRBV5-4 with TRBJ1-6, with D possibly matching TRBD1 (5 bases). The CDR3 is 15 residues long. Germline lookup yields CDR1 SGHNT and CDR2 YYREEE (reference sequence). The chain's CDR3 is CVSSIPRWDRAPLHF. The CDR3 region has the DNA TGTGTCAGCAGCATACCCCGATGGGACCGGGCACCCCTCCACTTT.